The clone carrying this T cell receptor beta chain has a handful of counts. Other DNA sequences from this sample encode an identical CDR3 as well. CDR1 and CDR2 (germline): SGHNT, YYREEE (reference sequence). This CDR3 has 16 amino acids. J was trimmed by 1 base and V by 1 base; bases with no gene match: 3. This entry belongs to a study of beta chain features in type 1 diabetes. Each of the CD4+ naive, central memory, regulatory and stem cell-like memory populations was sorted via CD45RO/CCR7/CD25/CD127/CD95/CD27. TCRB transcripts that were expressed got sequenced, as all of the isolated RNA had been reverse transcribed. TCRdb's table, derived via immunoSEQ multiplex PCR, lists solely in-frame clones and lacks some. This repertoire shows under 800,000 clones, about 16% found once; its top ten account for about 0.093%.

The sequence came from a man younger than 35 in good health. The genes are TRBV5-4 and TRBJ2-1; 9 bases map to TRBD2. Sequencing was done on a sample of naive CD4+ T cells from blood. In nucleotides, the CDR3 is TGTGCCAGCAGCTTGCGGCGGGGGGGATCCTACAATGAGCAGTTCTTC. It specifies CASSLRRGGSYNEQFF. Looking up the rest from reference TRBV5-4 and TRBJ2-1 gives the full variable domain: ETGVTQSPTHLIKTRGQQVTLRCSSQSGHNTVSWYQQALGQGPQFIFQYYREEENGRGNFPPRFSGLQFPNYSSELNVNALELDDSALYLCASSLRRGGSYNEQFFGPGTRLTVL.